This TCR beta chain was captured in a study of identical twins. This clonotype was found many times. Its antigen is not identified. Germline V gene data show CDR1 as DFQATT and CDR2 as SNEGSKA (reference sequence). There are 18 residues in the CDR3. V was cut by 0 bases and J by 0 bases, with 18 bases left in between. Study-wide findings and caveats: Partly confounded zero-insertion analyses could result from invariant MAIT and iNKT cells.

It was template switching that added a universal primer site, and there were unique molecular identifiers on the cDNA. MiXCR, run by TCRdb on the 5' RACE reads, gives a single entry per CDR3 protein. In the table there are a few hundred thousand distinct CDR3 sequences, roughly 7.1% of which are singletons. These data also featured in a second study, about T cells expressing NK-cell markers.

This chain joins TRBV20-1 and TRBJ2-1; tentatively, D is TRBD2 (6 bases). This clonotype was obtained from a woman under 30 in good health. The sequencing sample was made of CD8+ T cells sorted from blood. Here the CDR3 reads CSARDPGGSRISYNEQFF. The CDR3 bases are TGCAGTGCTAGAGATCCAGGAGGGTCCCGAATCTCCTACAATGAGCAGTTCTTC.